This T cell receptor (beta chain) was captured in a study of T cell repertoires in cytomegalovirus infection. The germline V gene encodes CDR1 SGHAT and CDR2 FQNNGV. The CDR3 totals 14 residues. J was trimmed by 5 bases and V by 5 bases; bases with no gene match: 4. TCRdb re-derived calls from the reads in MiXCR, one entry per CDR3 protein. The sample shows 300,000 to 400,000 distinct CDR3 sequences, more than 8% of them seen only once. This clonotype was seen a few times. The sequencing input was PBMCs. The rearrangement uses TRBV11-2 and TRBJ2-2, with TRBD1 identical over 8 bases. The TCR was taken from a human donor in good health (CMV status not recorded). Some clones in this sample may be carry-over from other donors' samples. CDR3 protein: CASSRTGWTGELFF. CDR3 in DNA: TGTGCCAGCAGCCGGACAGGGTGGACCGGGGAGCTGTTTTTT.